This T cell receptor beta chain was documented in a study of blood T cell repertoires in COVID-19. Study-wide background: Donors in the United States, Italy and Spain gave samples during acute or convalescent COVID-19.

CDR1 is LNHDA and CDR2 is SQIVND in the germline V gene (reference sequence). The ends were cut back, 1 base at V and 5 bases at J, with 8 bases in the middle. This CDR3 contains 13 residues. In the authors' workflow: Estimated nucleated cell counts came from reference gene primer amplification. Clones were read by immunoSEQ multiplex PCR, and TCRdb kept only the in-frame ones, dropping some. The V and J calls and the clone size are those of that table, but D and trimming were determined from the DNA. There are about 170,000 clones in the sample; around 84% occur only once, and around 6.6% lies in the top ten.

This receptor was identified in a man aged 50-60 years with active or convalescent COVID-19. The sample taken for sequencing was peripheral blood. The chain recombines TRBV19 with TRBJ1-1; D might be TRBD1 (5 bases). For the CDR3, the DNA is TGTGCCAGTAGTATAGCCCACAGGACTGAAGCTTTCTTT. It is translated as CASSIAHRTEAFF. Combining the CDR3 with reference TRBV19 and TRBJ1-1 gives the whole variable domain DGGITQSPKYLFRKEGQNVTLSCEQNLNHDAMYWYRQDPGQGLRLIYYSQIVNDFQKGDIAEGYSVSREKKESFPLTVTSAQKNPTAFYLCASSIAHRTEAFFGQGTRLTVV.